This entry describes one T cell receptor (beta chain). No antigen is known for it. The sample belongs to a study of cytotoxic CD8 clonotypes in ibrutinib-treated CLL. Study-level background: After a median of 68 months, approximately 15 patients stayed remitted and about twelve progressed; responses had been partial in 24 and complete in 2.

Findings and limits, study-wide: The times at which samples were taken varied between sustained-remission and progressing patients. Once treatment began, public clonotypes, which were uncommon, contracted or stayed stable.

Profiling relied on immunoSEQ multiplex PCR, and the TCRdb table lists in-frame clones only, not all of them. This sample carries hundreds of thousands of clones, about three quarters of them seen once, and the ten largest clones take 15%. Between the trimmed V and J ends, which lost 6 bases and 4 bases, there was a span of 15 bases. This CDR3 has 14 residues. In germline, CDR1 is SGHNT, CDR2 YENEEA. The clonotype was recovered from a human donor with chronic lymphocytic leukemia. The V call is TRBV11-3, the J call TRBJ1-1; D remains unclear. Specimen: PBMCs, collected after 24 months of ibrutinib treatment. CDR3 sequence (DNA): TGTGCCAGCAGTCTAAACGCCGGGAGCACTGAAGCTTTCTTT. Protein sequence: CASSLNAGSTEAFF.